A single sample gave rise to the 27 T cell receptor beta chains below, sequenced in a study of identical twins. TCRdb processed the 5' RACE reads anew with MiXCR; each CDR3 protein has one entry. The table shows roughly 1,500,000 distinct CDR3 sequences, with around a third occurring only once. The source material was cord blood. All receptors come from a newborn girl in good health.

A remark on this clonotype: At one of its ends the junction is not consistent with the germline gene, which may arise from a read error. The rearrangement uses TRBV12-5 and TRBJ2-7; TRBD1 matches at 7 bases. Looked up from germline, CDR1 is LGHNT and CDR2 is FRNRAP. The CDR3 spans 15 residues. CDR3 nucleotide sequence: TGTGCTAGTGGTGACCCACAGGGGCCCTCCTACGAGCACTACTTC. Protein sequence: CASGDPQGPSYEHYF.

This clonotype was recorded many times. The rearrangement joins TRBV10-3 to TRBJ2-7; 10 bases map to TRBD2. Germline V gives CDR1 ENHRY, CDR2 SYGVKD. The CDR3 has 11 residues. V shed 10 bases, J shed 5 bases, and the junction held 2 bases outside the gene matches. DNA of the CDR3: TGTGCCACAGGACTAGCGGACGAGCAGTACTTC. Translated, it gives CATGLADEQYF.

The gene calls are TRBV7-9 and TRBJ1-2; D gene unclear. The germline gives CDR1 SEHNR, CDR2 FQNEAQ (reference sequence). This CDR3 contains 14 residues. Deletions cut 2 bases from V and 1 base from J, with 8 bases between. The CDR3 DNA reads TGTGCCAGCAGCTTACACGGAATTAACTATGGCTACACCTTC. This sequence encodes CASSLHGINYGYTF. Full variable domain (rest looked up from reference TRBV7-9 and TRBJ1-2): DTGVSQNPRHKITKRGQNVTFRCDPISEHNRLYWYRQTLGQGPEFLTYFQNEAQLEKSRLLSDRFSAERPKGSFSTLEIQRTEQGDSAMYLCASSLHGINYGYTFGSGTRLTVV.

This clonotype was picked up one time. V usage is TRBV25-1 and J usage is TRBJ2-1; possibly TRBD2 for D (6 bases). The CDR3 totals 15 residues. Germline V CDR1 and CDR2: MGHDK, SYGVNS. The ends were cut back, 1 base at V and 5 bases at J, with 12 bases in the middle. DNA for the CDR3: TGTGCCAGCAGTGAATTGGGGGGATCGGACAATGAGCAGTTCTTC. It translates to CASSELGGSDNEQFF. The entire variable domain, with the rest obtained from reference TRBV25-1 and TRBJ2-1, is as follows: EADIYQTPRYLVIGTGKKITLECSQTMGHDKMYWYQQDPGMELHLIHYSYGVNSTEKGDLSSESTVSRIRTEHFPLTLESARPSHTSQYLCASSELGGSDNEQFFGPGTRLTVL.

In the case of this clonotype: Being one base from a much bigger clone, this may be a read error. J is TRBJ2-1 and V is TRBV5-1, with unresolved D. The CDR3 is made up of 13 amino acids. Germline-derived CDR1 and CDR2 are SGHRS and YFSETQ. CDR3 loop: CARSLLYGNEQFF. CDR3 sequence (DNA): TGCGCCAGAAGCTTGTTGTACGGCAATGAGCAGTTCTTC.

The genes are TRBV20-1 and TRBJ2-5; unclear D gene. The CDR3 runs 13 residues. Germline V gene data show CDR1 as DFQATT and CDR2 as SNEGSKA (reference sequence). Trimming removed 3 bases at V and 1 base at J, with 9 bases between. Written as DNA, the CDR3 is TGCAGTGCTAGGGTGAACGCCCAAGAGACCCAGTACTTC. This gives the protein CSARVNAQETQYF.

J is TRBJ1-2 and V is TRBV21-1; the tabulated D call, TRBD1, remains unverified against the DNA. TRBV21-1 is tagged as a pseudogene. There are 15 residues in the CDR3. CDR3: CASSKFRGPLDGYTF. The DNA of the CDR3 is TGTGCCAGCAGCAAATTCAGGGGGCCCCTAGATGGCTACACCTTC.

With regard to this clonotype: An end of the junction differs from the germline gene, which may be a read error. J is TRBJ2-7 and V is TRBV25-1; 7 bases are shared with TRBD1. The closer fit of TRBJ2-5 to the DNA end suggests the J call may be wrong. The CDR3 totals 13 residues. Germline V lookup: CDR1 MGHDK, CDR2 SYGVNS. CDR3 residues: CAGSERGRETQYF. CDR3 nucleotides: TGTGCCGGCAGTGAAAGGGGGCGGGAGACCCAGTACTTC.

This clonotype was observed a few times. The V call is TRBV4-2, the J call TRBJ2-1; 8 bases fit TRBD2. V gave up 5 bases and J gave up 8 bases; unmatched junction bases: 14. The length of the CDR3 is 16 residues. Germline V lookup: CDR1 LGHNA, CDR2 YNFKEQ. CDR3 nucleotides: TGTGCCAGCAGCGGGCGGACTAGCACACGAACGGATGAGCAGTTCTTC. Its translation is CASSGRTSTRTDEQFF.

The chain links TRBV20-1 to TRBJ1-4, with 9 bases aligning to TRBD1. V was clipped by 2 bases and J by 4 bases; unmatched bases: 5. The germline V gene has CDR1 DFQATT and CDR2 SNEGSKA (reference sequence). The CDR3 spans 15 residues. The CDR3 loop is CSARSRGQGNEKLFF. The CDR3 nucleotides are TGCAGTGCTAGAAGCAGGGGACAGGGTAATGAAAAACTGTTTTTT.

There are a few counts of this clonotype. The chain recombines TRBV7-8 with TRBJ2-3, with D perhaps given as TRBD1 or TRBD2 (5 bases each). Trimming left V 4 bases short and J 3 bases short, with 17 bases between. This CDR3 contains 16 residues. Germline values: CDR1 SGHVS, CDR2 FQNEAQ. CDR3 residues: CASSSTRRGRTDTQYF. The CDR3 DNA follows: TGTGCCAGCAGCTCCACTAGAAGGGGTCGGACAGATACGCAGTATTTT.

The chain is built from TRBV7-2 and TRBJ2-1, with D possibly called TRBD1 or TRBD2 (7 bases each). This CDR3 comprises 14 residues. Trimming left V 8 bases short and J 7 bases short, with 18 bases between. Germline-derived CDR1 and CDR2 are SGHTA and FQGNSA. DNA of the CDR3: TGTGCCAGCTTCAGGGGGGGGAGTTCAAATGAGCAGTTCTTC. Translated: CASFRGGSSNEQFF.

This clonotype occurred a few times. This chain's CDR3 is CASSHLAMGEAEAFF. The CDR3 region has the DNA TGTGCCAGCAGCCACCTCGCCATGGGAGAAGCTGAAGCTTTCTTT. V and J are TRBV4-2 and TRBJ1-1; D is ambiguous. CDR3 length: 15 residues. Trimming pared 3 bases from V and 6 bases from J, leaving 17 bases between. Germline CDR1 reads LGHNA; CDR2 reads YNFKEQ.

This chain connects TRBV5-1 to TRBJ2-1, with D unresolved. In germline, CDR1 is SGHRS, CDR2 YFSETQ. Deletions cut 4 bases from V and 0 bases from J, with 11 bases between. The CDR3 is 15 residues long. The CDR3 region has the DNA TGCGCCAGCAGCCCGGACGGCCGCTCCTACAATGAGCAGTTCTTC. It encodes CASSPDGRSYNEQFF. The whole variable domain, filled in from reference TRBV5-1 and TRBJ2-1, reads KAGVTQTPRYLIKTRGQQVTLSCSPISGHRSVSWYQQTPGQGLQFLFEYFSETQRNKGNFPGRFSGRQFSNSRSEMNVSTLELGDSALYLCASSPDGRSYNEQFFGPGTRLTVL.

The rearrangement joins TRBV10-3 to TRBJ2-6; D unresolved. V was trimmed by 4 bases and J by 4 bases, leaving 5 bases between them. The CDR3 runs to 13 residues. The germline gives CDR1 ENHRY, CDR2 SYGVKD. The CDR3 DNA sequence: TGTGCCATCAGTGCGACCGGGGCCAACGTCCTGACTTTC. Its protein is CAISATGANVLTF.

V gene TRBV27 combines with J gene TRBJ2-1, with D perhaps matching TRBD2 (5 bases). With 3 bases removed from V and 7 bases from J, the gap between germline ends came to 10 bases. The CDR3 totals 13 residues. In germline, CDR1 is MNHEY, CDR2 SMNVEV (reference sequence). The CDR3 nucleotides are TGTGCCAGCAGTTTCACCAAGCGGAATGAGCAGTTCTTC. It yields the protein CASSFTKRNEQFF.

This clonotype appeared a few times. The chain has TRBV29-1 and TRBJ1-4; the match to TRBD1 covers 9 bases. Germline loops: CDR1 SQVTM, CDR2 ANQGSEA. The V and J ends lost 4 bases and 8 bases, in that order; junction bases with no gene match: 8. The CDR3 is made up of 14 amino acids. The CDR3 region has the DNA TGCAGCGTTGGACCGGGACAGGGAAACGAAAAACTGTTTTTT. Translated, it gives CSVGPGQGNEKLFF. The full variable domain, with the rest looked up from reference TRBV29-1 and TRBJ1-4, is SAVISQKPSRDICQRGTSLTIQCQVDSQVTMMFWYRQQPGQSLTLIATANQGSEATYESGFVIDKFPISRPNLTFSTLTVSNMSPEDSSIYLCSVGPGQGNEKLFFGSGTQLSVL.

The genes are TRBV9 and TRBJ2-4, with 10 bases that match TRBD1. This CDR3 is 14 amino acids long. The V gene end was trimmed by 4 bases and the J gene end by 13 bases; junction bases not matched to a gene: 11. The germline CDR1 and CDR2 sequences are SGDLS and YYNGEE. In DNA, the CDR3 is TGTGCCAGCAGCCGGACAGGGGGGATTAATGAGCAGTACTTC. Its translation is CASSRTGGINEQYF.

This clonotype has only a few counts. V gene TRBV4-2 combines with J gene TRBJ2-3; 12 bases line up with TRBD2. The CDR3 runs to 17 residues. The V gene end was trimmed by 1 base and the J gene end by 5 bases; junction bases not matched to a gene: 7. CDR1 and CDR2 (germline): LGHNA, YNFKEQ. The chain's CDR3 is CASSQVPSGGAGDTQYF. Written as DNA, the CDR3 is TGTGCCAGCAGCCAAGTCCCTAGCGGGGGGGCCGGAGATACGCAGTATTTT.

A few counts support this clonotype. The chain links TRBV4-2 to TRBJ2-3; 12 nucleotides agree with TRBD2. The ends lost 4 bases at V and 12 bases at J; junction bases unmatched: 8. Germline CDR1 reads LGHNA; CDR2 reads YNFKEQ. The CDR3 consists of 14 residues. In DNA form, the CDR3 reads TGTGCCAGCAGCCGAGAGGGACTAGCGGGTGCACAGTATTTT. It is translated as CASSREGLAGAQYF.

The chain combines TRBV20-1 with TRBJ2-1, with 9 bases fitting TRBD2. Unmatched junction bases numbered 3, after V lost 0 bases and J lost 0 bases. Germline lookup yields CDR1 DFQATT and CDR2 SNEGSKA (reference sequence). This CDR3 is 16 amino acids long. DNA of the CDR3: TGCAGTGCTAGAGATGGCGGGGGGGCCTCCTACAATGAGCAGTTCTTC. It translates to CSARDGGGASYNEQFF.

This clonotype was recorded a few times. The gene calls are TRBV9 and TRBJ1-4; the match to TRBD1 covers 7 bases. From germline, CDR1 is SGDLS and CDR2 YYNGEE. V was clipped by 5 bases and J by 4 bases; unmatched bases: 8. The CDR3 spans 15 residues. DNA for the CDR3: TGTGCCAGCAGGTTAGGGGACAGCCTTAATGAAAAACTGTTTTTT. It translates to CASRLGDSLNEKLFF.

The chain is built from TRBV12-3 or TRBV12-4 and TRBJ2-6; maybe TRBD2 (6 bases). The V and J ends lost 2 bases and 4 bases respectively, with 12 bases between them. The CDR3 has 16 residues. CDR3 protein: CASSLRAGNGANVLTF. The CDR3 DNA reads TGTGCCAGCAGTTTAAGGGCGGGGAACGGGGCCAACGTCCTGACTTTC.

Only a few counts were recorded for this clonotype. The chain joins TRBV6-2 or TRBV6-3 to TRBJ2-5, with D uncertain. The germline CDR1 and CDR2 sequences are MNHEY and SVGEGT. The CDR3 loop spans 15 amino acids. The V and J ends lost 5 bases and 11 bases respectively, with 24 bases between them. The CDR3 nucleotides are TGTGCCAGCAGTCCCCACGTCGGCGGTAGGAATGAGCAGTACTTC. This sequence encodes CASSPHVGGRNEQYF.

The rearrangement joins TRBV20-1 to TRBJ2-1; D is ambiguous. From germline, CDR1 is DFQATT and CDR2 SNEGSKA (reference sequence). Trimming cost V 0 bases and J 10 bases, with 16 bases left between them. The CDR3 runs 14 residues. CDR3: CSARDLVPVREQFF. The CDR3 DNA reads TGCAGTGCTAGAGATCTGGTACCGGTCCGGGAGCAGTTCTTC.

This clonotype was recorded at least ten times. The rearrangement joins TRBV12-3 or TRBV12-4 to TRBJ2-3; D ambiguous. The CDR3 extends over 14 amino acids. Trimming took off 2 bases at V and 5 bases at J, with 11 bases between the two ends. CDR3 protein: CASSLLSSGDTQYF. Written as DNA, the CDR3 is TGTGCCAGCAGTTTATTGTCATCGGGAGATACGCAGTATTTT.

Worth noting for this clonotype: Its ends do not fully match the called genes, so a read error is possible. The V gene is TRBV7-2, the J gene TRBJ2-5, with a possible D match to TRBD1 (6 bases). Germline CDR1 is SGHTA and CDR2 is FQGNSA. This CDR3 spans 14 amino acids. In DNA, the CDR3 is TGTGCCAGCAGCCTAACAGGGTTGATAGAGACCCGGTACTTC. This codes for CASSLTGLIETRYF.